Below are 24 T cell receptor beta chains sequenced from a single sample in a study of T cells after yellow fever vaccination. TCRdb re-derived calls from the 5' RACE reads in MiXCR, one entry per CDR3 protein. The repertoire consists of about 340,000 distinct CDR3 sequences, with about 4% occurring once and the leading ten covering 20% to 25%. This specimen was PBMCs, taken 5 days after the yellow fever booster vaccination. The receptors here all came from a man aged 18 to 35 who received the YFV17D yellow fever vaccine.

This clonotype came up many times. The V and J genes are TRBV20-1 and TRBJ2-5, with D hard to call. The CDR3 sequence is 12 residues long. V lost 6 bases to trimming and J lost 6 bases, with 14 bases between them. From germline, CDR1 is DFQATT and CDR2 SNEGSKA (reference sequence). The chain's CDR3 is CSASPRWKTQYF. DNA of the CDR3: TGCAGTGCCTCCCCGAGGTGGAAGACCCAGTACTTC.

This clonotype showed up just a few times. The V call is TRBV20-1, the J call TRBJ2-5; no firm D call. Trimming cost V 2 bases and J 2 bases, with 9 bases left between them. The germline gives CDR1 DFQATT, CDR2 SNEGSKA (reference sequence). This CDR3 spans 13 amino acids. CDR3 DNA sequence: TGCAGTGCTAGATTCCTGGGGCAAGAGACCCAGTACTTC. The encoded protein is CSARFLGQETQYF.

The sample holds many counts of this clonotype. The chain combines TRBV20-1 with TRBJ1-1; TRBD1 matches 9 bases. Germline V gene sequence: CDR1 DFQATT, CDR2 SNEGSKA (reference sequence). The V and J ends lost 6 bases and 3 bases, in that order; junction bases with no gene match: 5. CDR3 size: 13 residues. In nucleotides, the CDR3 is TGCAGTGCAACGACAGGGGGGTACACTGAAGCTTTCTTT. Protein product: CSATTGGYTEAFF.

This clonotype showed up many times. The V gene is TRBV4-2, the J gene TRBJ2-5; D ambiguous. The V and J ends lost 5 bases and 5 bases respectively, with 21 bases between them. Per the germline V gene, CDR1 is LGHNA and CDR2 is YNFKEQ. This CDR3 is 16 amino acids long. CDR3 region: CASSSQADASMETQYF. Here the CDR3 DNA reads TGTGCCAGCAGCTCCCAGGCGGATGCTAGTATGGAGACCCAGTACTTC.

Only a few counts were recorded for this clonotype. This sequence joins TRBV12-3 or TRBV12-4 and TRBJ1-5; D uncertain. The length of the CDR3 is 14 residues. The V gene lost 1 base and the J gene lost 7 bases, with 11 bases spanning the gap. The CDR3, as DNA: TGTGCCAGCAGTTTAGGGGCCTTTGGACAGCCCCAGCATTTT. This encodes CASSLGAFGQPQHF.

V is TRBV18 and J is TRBJ2-7; tentatively, D is TRBD1 (6 bases). Trimming cost V 3 bases and J 6 bases, with 15 bases left between them. CDR1 is KGHSH, CDR2 LQKENI, per germline. This CDR3 is built from 14 residues. The CDR3 DNA reads as TGTGCCAGCTCACCGACGACAGGAGATCTCGAGCAGTACGTC. Protein sequence: CASSPTTGDLEQYV.

In its sample, this clonotype was seen many times. The chain has TRBV6-5 and TRBJ1-2; no definite D call. The germline gives CDR1 MNHEY, CDR2 SVGAGI. CDR3 size: 13 residues. V was shortened by 3 bases and J by 8 bases, with 13 bases between the two germline ends. The CDR3 is CASSYIGRRGYTF. Here the CDR3 DNA reads TGTGCCAGCAGTTATATCGGCAGGCGCGGCTACACCTTC.

This clonotype was seen at least ten times. The CDR3 DNA sequence: TGTGCCATCAGTCAAAGAGATACGCAGTATTTT. Translated, it gives CAISQRDTQYF. The chain employs TRBV10-3 and TRBJ2-3; the D is unclear. Trimming stripped 5 bases from V and 5 bases from J, with 5 bases between. This CDR3 has 11 amino acids. Germline V lookup: CDR1 ENHRY, CDR2 SYGVKD.

This clonotype appeared a few times. The chain recombines TRBV29-1 with TRBJ1-2, with 10 bases aligning to TRBD1. The CDR3 is 13 residues long. The V segment lost 8 bases and the J segment 7 bases; nucleotides outside the gene matches: 10. CDR1 SQVTM and CDR2 ANQGSEA come from the germline V gene. The CDR3 is CSYSTGGVGGYTF. The CDR3 DNA sequence: TGCAGCTACTCGACAGGGGGCGTGGGTGGCTACACCTTC.

This clonotype has just a few counts. This chain joins TRBV29-1 and TRBJ2-7; TRBD1 matches at 7 bases. Looked up from germline, CDR1 is SQVTM and CDR2 is ANQGSEA. The V and J ends lost 4 bases and 3 bases, in that order; junction bases with no gene match: 6. The CDR3 contains 13 residues. The CDR3 nucleotides are TGCAGCGTTGCCACCAGACAGGGCTACGAGCAGTACTTC. Amino acid sequence: CSVATRQGYEQYF.

V and J are TRBV6-5 and TRBJ1-1; TRBD1 matches 7 bases. Germline assignment: CDR1 MNHEY and CDR2 SVGAGI. V dropped 5 bases and J dropped 4; count of bases not matched to a gene: 7. The CDR3 consists of 14 residues. The CDR3 loop reads CASSRDSWSTEAFF. CDR3 nucleotide sequence: TGTGCCAGCAGTAGGGACAGTTGGAGCACTGAAGCTTTCTTT.

This clonotype has ten or more counts. This chain joins TRBV20-1 and TRBJ1-5; D not certain. Looked up from germline, CDR1 is DFQATT and CDR2 is SNEGSKA (reference sequence). The germline V and J ends were trimmed by 3 bases and 6 bases, with 15 bases remaining between them. The CDR3 contains 14 residues. This CDR3 reads CSARRNAWPQPQHF. The CDR3 DNA follows: TGCAGTGCTAGGAGGAACGCATGGCCTCAGCCCCAGCATTTT.

The chain recombines TRBV7-2 with TRBJ2-1; tentative D call: TRBD1 (6 bases). Germline CDR1 and CDR2: SGHTA and FQGNSA. The V end lost 5 bases, the J end lost 6 bases, and 17 bases lay between the germline ends. The CDR3 loop spans 15 amino acids. DNA of the CDR3: TGTGCCAGCAGCCCCAAGTGGGGGCGCGGCAATGAGCAGTTCTTC. The encoded protein is CASSPKWGRGNEQFF.

This clonotype was observed once. This chain joins TRBV5-1 and TRBJ2-5; no firm D call. CDR3 length equals 12 residues. Trimming took 7 bases from V and 3 from J, leaving 10 bases between them. CDR1 is SGHRS and CDR2 is YFSETQ in the germline V gene. In DNA form, the CDR3 reads TGCGCCAGCTACGGTTCCAAAGAGACCCAGTACTTC. This translates into CASYGSKETQYF.

This clonotype was recorded at least ten times. The chain has TRBV7-8 and TRBJ2-5; a weak D match, TRBD2 (5 bases). The V end was cut by 4 bases, the J end by 4 bases, with 10 bases between. Germline CDR1 SGHVS, CDR2 FQNEAQ. The CDR3 contains 13 residues. The DNA for the CDR3 is TGTGCCAGCAGCTCGCCACGGGGAGAGACCCAGTACTTC. The encoded protein is CASSSPRGETQYF.

This clonotype was counted between two and nine times. The V gene is TRBV29-1, the J gene TRBJ2-6; D is undetermined. This CDR3 has 13 residues. The germline CDR1 and CDR2 sequences are SQVTM and ANQGSEA. With 6 bases removed from V and 2 bases from J, the gap between germline ends came to 8 bases. DNA for the CDR3: TGCAGCGTCGACATTACTGGGGCCAACGTCCTGACTTTC. Its translation: CSVDITGANVLTF.

This clonotype was seen a few times. V usage is TRBV7-2 and J usage is TRBJ2-1; 8 nucleotides agree with TRBD2. Unmatched junction bases numbered 4, after V lost 1 base and J lost 8 bases. CDR1 is SGHTA, CDR2 FQGNSA, per germline. CDR3 length: 14 amino acids. The CDR3 reads CASSLGLAKDEQFF. In DNA form, the CDR3 reads TGTGCCAGCAGCTTAGGACTAGCGAAGGATGAGCAGTTCTTC. Full variable domain (rest looked up from reference TRBV7-2 and TRBJ2-1): GAGVSQSPSNKVTEKGKDVELRCDPISGHTALYWYRQSLGQGLEFLIYFQGNSAPDKSGLPSDRFSAERTGGSVSTLTIQRTQQEDSAVYLCASSLGLAKDEQFFGPGTRLTVL.

This clonotype was observed a few times. V usage is TRBV6-5 and J usage is TRBJ2-7; TRBD1 agrees at 8 bases. The germline V gene encodes CDR1 MNHEY and CDR2 SVGAGI. V shed 7 bases, J shed 3 bases, and the junction held 8 bases outside the gene matches. The CDR3 contains 14 residues. Here the CDR3 reads CASTHRDRGYEQYV. In DNA form, the CDR3 reads TGTGCCAGCACCCACCGCGACAGGGGCTACGAGCAGTACGTC.

This clonotype was observed a handful of times. This chain joins TRBV5-1 and TRBJ2-5; 10 nucleotides line up with TRBD1. The germline CDR1 and CDR2 sequences are SGHRS and YFSETQ. There are 15 residues in the CDR3. Trimming at V came to 2 bases and at J to 5 bases, leaving 6 bases not matched to a gene. CDR3 amino acids: CASSFLGQGPETQYF. DNA for the CDR3: TGCGCCAGCAGCTTCTTGGGACAGGGGCCGGAGACCCAGTACTTC.

A few counts support this clonotype. J is TRBJ2-7 and V is TRBV7-2, with unresolved D. The V and J ends lost 5 bases and 5 bases respectively, with 10 bases between them. Germline lookup yields CDR1 SGHTA and CDR2 FQGNSA. The CDR3 contains 12 residues. CDR3 nucleotides: TGTGCCAGCAGCCCCCCCCGGAACGAGCAGTACTTC. It translates to CASSPPRNEQYF.

V gene TRBV7-9 combines with J gene TRBJ1-2, with D possibly matching TRBD1 (6 bases). The V gene's germline CDR1 is SEHNR and CDR2 FQNEAQ (reference sequence). Trimming left V 7 bases short and J 1 base short, with 25 bases between. The CDR3 is 18 residues long. The CDR3 nucleotides are TGTGCCAGCATCAACCTAGGGGGAATCCAAAGATATAACTATGGCTACACCTTC. This gives the protein CASINLGGIQRYNYGYTF.

This sequence joins TRBV7-9 and TRBJ2-7; D might be TRBD1 or TRBD2, each matching 5 bases. The CDR3 is 14 amino acids. Germline values: CDR1 SEHNR, CDR2 FQNEAQ (reference sequence). Trimming removed 5 bases at V and 1 base at J, with 12 bases between. DNA for the CDR3: TGTGCCAGCAGCATAGAGGGGCTGTCCTACGAGCAGTACGTC. Its translation: CASSIEGLSYEQYV.

V gene TRBV25-1 combines with J gene TRBJ2-3; D possibly corresponds to TRBD2 (5 bases). CDR3 length: 13 amino acids. With 7 bases removed from V and 4 bases from J, the gap between germline ends came to 12 bases. The germline gives CDR1 MGHDK, CDR2 SYGVNS. CDR3: CASMGPAADTQYF. In DNA form, the CDR3 reads TGTGCCAGCATGGGCCCAGCGGCAGATACGCAGTATTTT.

The table lists this clonotype with a few counts. The chain combines TRBV5-1 with TRBJ2-1; no reliable D call. The germline V gene has CDR1 SGHRS and CDR2 YFSETQ. V was trimmed by 2 bases and J by 4 bases, leaving 10 bases between them. This CDR3 contains 14 residues. CDR3 DNA: TGCGCCAGCAGCTTACAGTCACCGTACAATGAGCAGTTCTTC. As protein: CASSLQSPYNEQFF.